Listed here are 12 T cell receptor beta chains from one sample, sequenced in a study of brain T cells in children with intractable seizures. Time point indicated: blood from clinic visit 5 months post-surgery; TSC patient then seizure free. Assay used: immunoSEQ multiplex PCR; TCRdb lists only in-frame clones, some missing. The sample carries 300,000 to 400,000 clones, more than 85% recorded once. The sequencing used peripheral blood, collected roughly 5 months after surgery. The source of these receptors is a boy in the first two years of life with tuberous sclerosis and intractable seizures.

In DNA, the CDR3 is TGTGCCAGCAGCCCTACTAGCGGCCAAGAGACCCAGTACTTC. Amino acids: CASSPTSGQETQYF. The V and J genes are TRBV7-3 and TRBJ2-5; TRBD2 aligns across 8 bases. Trimming at V came to 5 bases and at J to 1 base, leaving 3 bases not matched to a gene. CDR1 is SGHTA, CDR2 FQGTGA, per germline. The CDR3 totals 14 residues.

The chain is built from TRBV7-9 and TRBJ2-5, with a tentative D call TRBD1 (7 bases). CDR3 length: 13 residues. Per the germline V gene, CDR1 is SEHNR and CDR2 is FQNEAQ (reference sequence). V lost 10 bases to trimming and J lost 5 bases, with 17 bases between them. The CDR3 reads CATSGPGGETQYF. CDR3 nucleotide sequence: TGTGCCACATCCGGGCCAGGGGGGGAGACCCAGTACTTC.

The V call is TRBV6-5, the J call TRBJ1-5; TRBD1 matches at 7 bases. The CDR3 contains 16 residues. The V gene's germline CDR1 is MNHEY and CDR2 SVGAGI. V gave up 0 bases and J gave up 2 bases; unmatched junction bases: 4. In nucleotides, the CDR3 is TGTGCCAGCAGTTACTCAGGAGGGGGCGGCAATCAGCCCCAGCATTTT. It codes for CASSYSGGGGNQPQHF.

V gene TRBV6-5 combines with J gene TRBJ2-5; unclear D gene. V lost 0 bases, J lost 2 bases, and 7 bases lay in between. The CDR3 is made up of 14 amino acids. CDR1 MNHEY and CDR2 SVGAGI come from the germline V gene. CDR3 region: CASSYSNSQETQYF. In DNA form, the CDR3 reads TGTGCCAGCAGTTACTCGAACAGTCAAGAGACCCAGTACTTC.

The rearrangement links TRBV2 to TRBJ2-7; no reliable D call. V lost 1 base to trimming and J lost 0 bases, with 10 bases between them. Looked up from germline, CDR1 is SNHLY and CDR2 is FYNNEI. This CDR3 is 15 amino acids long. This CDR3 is CASSEVAASSYEQYF. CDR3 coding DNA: TGTGCCAGCAGTGAAGTGGCGGCCAGCTCCTACGAGCAGTACTTC. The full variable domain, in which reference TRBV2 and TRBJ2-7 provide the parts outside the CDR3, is EPEVTQTPSHQVTQMGQEVILRCVPISNHLYFYWYRQILGQKVEFLVSFYNNEISEKSEIFDDQFSVERPDGSNFTLKIRSTKLEDSAMYFCASSEVAASSYEQYFGPGTRLTVT.

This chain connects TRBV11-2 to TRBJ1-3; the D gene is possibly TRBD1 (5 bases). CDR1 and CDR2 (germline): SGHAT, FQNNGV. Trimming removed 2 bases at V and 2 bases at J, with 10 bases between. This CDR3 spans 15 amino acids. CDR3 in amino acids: CASSLRGVAGNTIYF. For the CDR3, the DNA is TGTGCCAGCAGCTTACGGGGGGTAGCTGGAAACACCATATATTTT.

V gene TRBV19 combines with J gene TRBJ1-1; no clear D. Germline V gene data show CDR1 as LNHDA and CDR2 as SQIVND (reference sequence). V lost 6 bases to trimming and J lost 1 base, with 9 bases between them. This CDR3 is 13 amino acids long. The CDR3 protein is CASRTTQNTEAFF. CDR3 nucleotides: TGTGCCAGTAGAACGACGCAGAACACTGAAGCTTTCTTT.

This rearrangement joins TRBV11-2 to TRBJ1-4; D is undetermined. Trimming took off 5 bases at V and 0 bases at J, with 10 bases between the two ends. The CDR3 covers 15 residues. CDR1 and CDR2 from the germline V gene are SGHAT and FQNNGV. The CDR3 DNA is TGTGCCAGCAGCCTTACAGCCACAACTAATGAAAAACTGTTTTTT. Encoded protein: CASSLTATTNEKLFF.

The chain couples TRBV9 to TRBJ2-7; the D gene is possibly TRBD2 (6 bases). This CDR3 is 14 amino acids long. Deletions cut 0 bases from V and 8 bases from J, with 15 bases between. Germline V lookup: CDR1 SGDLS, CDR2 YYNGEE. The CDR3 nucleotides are TGTGCCAGCAGCGTAGCTGCGACTAGGAATAAGCAGTACTTC. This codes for CASSVAATRNKQYF.

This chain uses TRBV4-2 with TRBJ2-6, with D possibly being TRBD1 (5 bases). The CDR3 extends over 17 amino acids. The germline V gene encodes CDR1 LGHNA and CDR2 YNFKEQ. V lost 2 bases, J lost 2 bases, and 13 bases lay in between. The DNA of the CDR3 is TGTGCCAGCAGCCAACGAAATCAGGGTGCTGGGGCCAACGTCCTGACTTTC. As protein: CASSQRNQGAGANVLTF.

CDR3 in amino acids: CASNRGAKQFF. In nucleotides, the CDR3 is TGTGCCAGCAACCGGGGCGCGAAGCAGTTCTTC. V and J are TRBV2 and TRBJ2-1; D possibly uses TRBD1 or TRBD2 (5 bases each). Trimming removed 7 bases at V and 11 bases at J, with 12 bases between. Germline V gene sequence: CDR1 SNHLY, CDR2 FYNNEI. The CDR3 has 11 residues. Combining the CDR3 with reference TRBV2 and TRBJ2-1 gives the whole variable domain EPEVTQTPSHQVTQMGQEVILRCVPISNHLYFYWYRQILGQKVEFLVSFYNNEISEKSEIFDDQFSVERPDGSNFTLKIRSTKLEDSAMYFCASNRGAKQFFGPGTRLTVL.

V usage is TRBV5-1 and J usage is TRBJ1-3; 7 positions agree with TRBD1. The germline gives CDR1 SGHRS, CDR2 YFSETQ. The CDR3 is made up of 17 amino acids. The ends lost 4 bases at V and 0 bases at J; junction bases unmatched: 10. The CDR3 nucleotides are TGCGCCAGCAGCGCCTCCGGGACAGCTAACTCTGGAAACACCATATATTTT. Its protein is CASSASGTANSGNTIYF.